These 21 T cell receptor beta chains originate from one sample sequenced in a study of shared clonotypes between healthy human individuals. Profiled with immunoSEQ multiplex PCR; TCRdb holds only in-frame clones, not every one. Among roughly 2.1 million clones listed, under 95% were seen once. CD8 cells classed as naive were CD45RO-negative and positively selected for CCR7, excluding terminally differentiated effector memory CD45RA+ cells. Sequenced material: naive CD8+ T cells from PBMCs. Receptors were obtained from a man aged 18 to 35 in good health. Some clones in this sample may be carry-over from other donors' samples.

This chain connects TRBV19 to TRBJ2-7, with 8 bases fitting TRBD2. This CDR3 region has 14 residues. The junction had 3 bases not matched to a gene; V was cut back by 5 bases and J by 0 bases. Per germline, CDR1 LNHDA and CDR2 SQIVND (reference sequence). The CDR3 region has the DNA TGTGCCAGTAGTCCGGGGGGGTACTCCTACGAGCAGTACTTC. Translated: CASSPGGYSYEQYF.

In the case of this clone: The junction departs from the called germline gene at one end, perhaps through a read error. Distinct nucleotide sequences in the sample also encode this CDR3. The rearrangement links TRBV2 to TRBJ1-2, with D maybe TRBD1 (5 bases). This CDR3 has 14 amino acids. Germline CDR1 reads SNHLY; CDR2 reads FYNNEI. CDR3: CASSEAGGNYGYTF. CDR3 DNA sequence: TGTGCCAGCAGCGAAGCGGGGGGGAACTATGGCTACACCTTC.

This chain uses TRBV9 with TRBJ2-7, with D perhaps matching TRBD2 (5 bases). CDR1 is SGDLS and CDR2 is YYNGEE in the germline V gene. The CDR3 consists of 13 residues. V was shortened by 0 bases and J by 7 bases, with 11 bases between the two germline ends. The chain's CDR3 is CASSVDAPGEQYF. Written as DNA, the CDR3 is TGTGCCAGCAGCGTAGACGCTCCGGGGGAGCAGTACTTC.

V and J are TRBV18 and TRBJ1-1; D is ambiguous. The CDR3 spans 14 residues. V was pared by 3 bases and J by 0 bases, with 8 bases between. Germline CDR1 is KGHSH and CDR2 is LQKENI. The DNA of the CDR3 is TGTGCCAGCTCACCCACAGTCATGAACACTGAAGCTTTCTTT. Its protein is CASSPTVMNTEAFF.

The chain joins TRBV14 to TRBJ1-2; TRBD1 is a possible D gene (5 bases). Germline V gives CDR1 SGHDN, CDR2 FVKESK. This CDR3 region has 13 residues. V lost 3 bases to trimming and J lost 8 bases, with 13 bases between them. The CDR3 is CASSQGRWWGYTF. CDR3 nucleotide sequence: TGTGCCAGCAGCCAGGGACGGTGGTGGGGCTACACCTTC.

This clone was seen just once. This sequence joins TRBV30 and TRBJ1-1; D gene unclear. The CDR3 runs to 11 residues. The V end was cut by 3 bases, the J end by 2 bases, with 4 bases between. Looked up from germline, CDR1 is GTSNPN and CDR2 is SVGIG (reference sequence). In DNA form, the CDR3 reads TGTGCCTGGAGGCACAACACTGAAGCTTTCTTT. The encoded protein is CAWRHNTEAFF.

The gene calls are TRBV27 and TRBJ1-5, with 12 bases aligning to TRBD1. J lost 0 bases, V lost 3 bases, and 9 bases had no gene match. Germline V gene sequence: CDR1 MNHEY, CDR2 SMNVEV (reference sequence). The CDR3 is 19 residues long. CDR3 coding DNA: TGTGCCAGCAGTTTCTCCGGGACAGGGGGCTTAAATAGCAATCAGCCCCAGCATTTT. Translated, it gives CASSFSGTGGLNSNQPQHF.

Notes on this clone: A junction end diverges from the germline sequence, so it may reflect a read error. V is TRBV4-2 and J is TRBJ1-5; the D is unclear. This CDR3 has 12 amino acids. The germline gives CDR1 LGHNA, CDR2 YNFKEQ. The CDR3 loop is CASNQDNQPQHF. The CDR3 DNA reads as TGTGCCAGCAACCAAGATAACCAGCCCCAGCATTTT.

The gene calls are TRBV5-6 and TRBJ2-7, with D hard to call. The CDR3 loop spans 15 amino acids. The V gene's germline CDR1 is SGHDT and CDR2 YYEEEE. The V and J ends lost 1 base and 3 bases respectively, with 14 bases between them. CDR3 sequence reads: CASSLTAAESYEQYF. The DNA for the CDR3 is TGTGCCAGCAGCTTGACGGCTGCGGAGAGCTACGAGCAGTACTTC.

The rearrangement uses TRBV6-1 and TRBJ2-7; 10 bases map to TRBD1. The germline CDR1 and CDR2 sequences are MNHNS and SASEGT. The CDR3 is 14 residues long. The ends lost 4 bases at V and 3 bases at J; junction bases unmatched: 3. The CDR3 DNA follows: TGTGCCAGCAGTGGGGACAGGGGCGTCTACGAGCAGTACTTC. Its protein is CASSGDRGVYEQYF.

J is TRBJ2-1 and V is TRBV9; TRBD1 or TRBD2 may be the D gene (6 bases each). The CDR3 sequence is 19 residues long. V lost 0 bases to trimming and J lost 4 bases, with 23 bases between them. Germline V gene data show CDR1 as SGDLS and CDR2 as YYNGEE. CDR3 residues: CASSVGGGRPFGVYNEQFF. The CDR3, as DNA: TGTGCCAGCAGCGTAGGAGGGGGGCGGCCTTTTGGGGTATACAATGAGCAGTTCTTC. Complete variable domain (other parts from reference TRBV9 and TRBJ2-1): DSGVTQTPKHLITATGQRVTLRCSPRSGDLSVYWYQQSLDQGLQFLIQYYNGEERAKGNILERFSAQQFPDLHSELNLSSLELGDSALYFCASSVGGGRPFGVYNEQFFGPGTRLTVL.

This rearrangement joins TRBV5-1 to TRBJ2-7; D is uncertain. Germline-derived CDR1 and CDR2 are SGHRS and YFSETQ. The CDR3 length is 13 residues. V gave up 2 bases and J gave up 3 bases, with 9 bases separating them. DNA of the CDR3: TGCGCCAGCAGCTTTGAGATAAACTACGAGCAGTACTTC. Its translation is CASSFEINYEQYF.

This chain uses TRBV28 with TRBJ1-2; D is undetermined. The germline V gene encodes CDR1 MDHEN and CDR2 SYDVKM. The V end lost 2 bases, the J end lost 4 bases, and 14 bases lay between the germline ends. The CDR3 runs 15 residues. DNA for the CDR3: TGTGCCAGCAGTTTAGGGAGGCCAGCCTGCTATGGCTACACCTTC. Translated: CASSLGRPACYGYTF.

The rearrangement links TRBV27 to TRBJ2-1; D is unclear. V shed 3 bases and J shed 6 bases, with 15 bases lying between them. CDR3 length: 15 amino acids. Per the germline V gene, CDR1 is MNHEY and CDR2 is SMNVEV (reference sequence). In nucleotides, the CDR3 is TGTGCCAGCAGTTTGGGCCAATCCCCGGTCAATGAGCAGTTCTTC. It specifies CASSLGQSPVNEQFF.

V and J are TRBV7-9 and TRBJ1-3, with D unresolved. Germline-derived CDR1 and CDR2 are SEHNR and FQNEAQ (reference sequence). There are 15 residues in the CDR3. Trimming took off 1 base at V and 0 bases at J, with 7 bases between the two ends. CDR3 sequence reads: CASSLVLLSGNTIYF. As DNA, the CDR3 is TGTGCCAGCAGCTTAGTTCTACTCTCTGGAAACACCATATATTTT. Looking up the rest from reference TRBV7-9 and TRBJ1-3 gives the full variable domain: DTGVSQNPRHKITKRGQNVTFRCDPISEHNRLYWYRQTLGQGPEFLTYFQNEAQLEKSRLLSDRFSAERPKGSFSTLEIQRTEQGDSAMYLCASSLVLLSGNTIYFGEGSWLTVV.

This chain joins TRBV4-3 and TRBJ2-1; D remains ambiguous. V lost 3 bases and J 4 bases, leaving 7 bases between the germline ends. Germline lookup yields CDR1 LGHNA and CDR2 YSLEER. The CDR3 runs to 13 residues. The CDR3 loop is CASSHGGYNEQFF. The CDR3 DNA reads TGCGCCAGCAGCCACGGTGGTTACAATGAGCAGTTCTTC.

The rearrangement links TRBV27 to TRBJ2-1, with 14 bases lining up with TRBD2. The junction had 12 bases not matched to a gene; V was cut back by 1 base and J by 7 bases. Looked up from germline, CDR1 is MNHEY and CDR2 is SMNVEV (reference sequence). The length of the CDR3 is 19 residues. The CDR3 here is CASSLLGPNGLAGGNEQFF. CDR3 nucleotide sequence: TGTGCCAGCAGTTTATTAGGACCGAACGGACTAGCGGGAGGTAATGAGCAGTTCTTC.

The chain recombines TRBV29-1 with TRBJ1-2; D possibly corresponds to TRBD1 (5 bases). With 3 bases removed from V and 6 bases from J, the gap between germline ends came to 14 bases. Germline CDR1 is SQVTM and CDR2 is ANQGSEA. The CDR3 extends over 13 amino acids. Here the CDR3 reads CSVEDTRLDGYTF. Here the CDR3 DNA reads TGCAGCGTTGAGGACACTCGGTTGGATGGCTACACCTTC.

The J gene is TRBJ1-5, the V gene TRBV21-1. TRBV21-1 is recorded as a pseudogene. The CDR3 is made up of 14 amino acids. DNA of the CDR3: TGTGCCAGCAGCGACGTCGGATTCGGTCAGCCCCAGCATTTT. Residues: CASSDVGFGQPQHF.

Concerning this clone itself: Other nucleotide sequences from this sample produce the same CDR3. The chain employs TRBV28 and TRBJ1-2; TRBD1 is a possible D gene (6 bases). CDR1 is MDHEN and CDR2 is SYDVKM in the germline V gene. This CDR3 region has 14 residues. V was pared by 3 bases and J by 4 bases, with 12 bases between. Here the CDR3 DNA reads TGTGCCAGCAGTTTCCGTGGGGGCGGCTATGGCTACACCTTC. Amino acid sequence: CASSFRGGGYGYTF.

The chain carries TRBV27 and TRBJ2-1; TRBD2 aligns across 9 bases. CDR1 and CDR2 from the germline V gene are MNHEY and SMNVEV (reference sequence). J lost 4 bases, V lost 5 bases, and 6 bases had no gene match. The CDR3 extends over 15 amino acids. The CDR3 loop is CASSITAGGYNEQFF. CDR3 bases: TGTGCCAGCAGTATAACGGCGGGAGGGTACAATGAGCAGTTCTTC.